A single sample is the source of the 2 T cell receptor beta chains below, sequenced in a study of cytomegalovirus exposure and HLA in healthy donors (dated by TCRdb to between 2016 and 2019). The library was made by the immunoSEQ multiplex PCR assay. A mixture of 60 forward primers for TCR Vbeta segments and 13 reverse primers for TCR Jbeta segments was used in the multiplex PCR. This is the immuneACCESS table as TCRdb keeps it, with only in-frame sequences that have V and J called. A part of the clones is gone; compared with another copy, unresolved V genes explain less than half, and the rest is unexplained. The sample table records approximately 150,000 clones; less than 10% of these occur just once. 1.5% to 2% of the sample is taken by the ten largest. Source material: PBMCs. All receptors come from a male donor in good health and CMV-seronegative.

V gene TRBV30 combines with J gene TRBJ2-3; 8 bases line up with TRBD2. CDR3 length equals 14 residues. The germline V gene encodes CDR1 GTSNPN and CDR2 SVGIG (reference sequence). J gave up 0 bases and V 7 bases, and 6 bases lay outside the gene matches. The CDR3 DNA reads TGTGCCTCCGAACTAGCGGCTAGCACAGATACGCAGTATTTT. This translates into CASELAASTDTQYF.

This clone appeared a few times. V gene TRBV13 combines with J gene TRBJ2-2; D uncertain. Trimming stripped 3 bases from V and 1 base from J, with 9 bases between. The CDR3 has 15 residues. Per germline, CDR1 PRHDT and CDR2 FYEKMQ (reference sequence). CDR3 amino acids: CASSFRRENTGELFF. CDR3 DNA sequence: TGTGCCAGCAGCTTCCGGAGAGAGAACACCGGGGAGCTGTTTTTT.